One and the same sample provided the 32 T cell receptor beta chains below, sequenced in a study of T cells in localized non-small cell lung cancer. Assay used: immunoSEQ multiplex PCR; TCRdb lists only in-frame clones, some missing. The table has over 3,000 clones, under 30% seen once. Here the sequenced sample was lung tumor tissue, taken before any cancer treatment. Every receptor here comes from a woman between 40 and 69 years old with stage I squamous cell lung carcinoma.

CDR3 sequence (DNA): TGTGCCAGTAGTATAGTCGTGGGCAATCAGCCCCAGCATTTT. Its protein product is CASSIVVGNQPQHF. The chain carries TRBV19 and TRBJ1-5, with unresolved D. Trimming took 1 base from V and 2 from J, leaving 6 bases between them. The V gene's germline CDR1 is LNHDA and CDR2 SQIVND (reference sequence). The CDR3 extends over 14 amino acids. Drawing the rest from reference TRBV19 and TRBJ1-5, the complete variable domain is DGGITQSPKYLFRKEGQNVTLSCEQNLNHDAMYWYRQDPGQGLRLIYYSQIVNDFQKGDIAEGYSVSREKKESFPLTVTSAQKNPTAFYLCASSIVVGNQPQHFGDGTRLSIL.

The V call is TRBV14, the J call TRBJ2-1; 14 bases are shared with TRBD2. Trimming cost V 1 base and J 12 bases; bases outside gene matches: 5. The CDR3 is 15 residues long. Germline-derived CDR1 and CDR2 are SGHDN and FVKESK. As DNA, the CDR3 is TGTGCCAGCAGCCAAGCCGGGACTAGCGGGAGTGGGCAGTTCTTC. Protein product: CASSQAGTSGSGQFF. Complete variable domain (other parts from reference TRBV14 and TRBJ2-1): EAGVTQFPSHSVIEKGQTVTLRCDPISGHDNLYWYRRVMGKEIKFLLHFVKESKQDESGMPNNRFLAERTGGTYSTLKVQPAELEDSGVYFCASSQAGTSGSGQFFGPGTRLTVL.

This chain links TRBV19 with TRBJ2-7, with 14 bases identical to TRBD2. Germline V gene lookup returns CDR1 LNHDA and CDR2 SQIVND (reference sequence). V was pared by 6 bases and J by 5 bases, with 9 bases of the junction left unmatched. CDR3 length: 16 residues. The chain's CDR3 is CASSQWRTSGRHEQYF. CDR3 sequence (DNA): TGTGCCAGTAGCCAGTGGAGGACTAGCGGGAGGCACGAGCAGTACTTC.

The gene calls are TRBV4-1 and TRBJ2-7, with TRBD2 matching 7 bases. V lost 3 bases to trimming and J lost 5 bases; unmatched junction nucleotides: 16. The CDR3 has 17 amino acids. Germline assignment: CDR1 MGHRA and CDR2 YSYEKL. The CDR3 DNA sequence: TGCGCCAGCAGCCAGGAGGGCGGGGAGGGAATCCTCCACGAGCAGTACTTC. Translated: CASSQEGGEGILHEQYF.

This clone is medium-sized. The J gene is TRBJ1-1, the V gene TRBV6-8; 8 positions agree with TRBD1. Per germline, CDR1 MNHGY and CDR2 SAAAGT. The CDR3 is 13 residues long. The junction had 5 bases not matched to a gene; V was cut back by 5 bases and J by 6 bases. For the CDR3, the DNA is TGTGCCAGCAGTGGGCAGGGGGCCTCTGAAGCTTTCTTT. Amino acid sequence: CASSGQGASEAFF.

A few counts support this clone. The genes are TRBV6-8 and TRBJ1-2; no definite D call. CDR3 size: 12 residues. CDR1 is MNHGY and CDR2 is SAAAGT in the germline V gene. Between the trimmed V and J ends, which lost 6 bases and 2 bases, there was a span of 7 bases. The CDR3: CASRGSNYGYTF. CDR3 in DNA: TGTGCCAGCAGGGGATCCAACTATGGCTACACCTTC.

The chain uses TRBV29-1 and TRBJ1-2; D remains ambiguous. V lost 6 bases to trimming and J lost 7 bases, with 21 bases between them. The germline CDR1 and CDR2 sequences are SQVTM and ANQGSEA. The CDR3 has 14 residues. The DNA of the CDR3 is TGCAGCGTCGTACATCGGGGTGGATTGGTTGGCTACACCTTC. Encoded protein: CSVVHRGGLVGYTF.

This chain links TRBV19 with TRBJ2-2; D may be TRBD2 (5 bases). The CDR3 is made up of 15 amino acids. Trimming shortened V by 4 bases and J by 2 bases, and 11 bases separated the two germline ends. CDR1 and CDR2 (germline): LNHDA, SQIVND (reference sequence). The CDR3 DNA is TGTGCCAGTAGTAAGCGGAGCCGAAACACCGGGGAGCTGTTTTTT. Protein sequence: CASSKRSRNTGELFF.

The gene calls are TRBV19 and TRBJ1-2; D may be TRBD1 (5 bases). V dropped 3 bases and J dropped 6 bases, with 8 bases sitting between them. Germline V gene lookup returns CDR1 LNHDA and CDR2 SQIVND (reference sequence). The CDR3 loop spans 12 amino acids. CDR3 nucleotide sequence: TGTGCCAGTAGTATTGGAGGGGATGGCTACACCTTC. Protein product: CASSIGGDGYTF.

This chain joins TRBV2 and TRBJ1-2; TRBD1 matches 7 bases. V was clipped by 5 bases and J by 5 bases; unmatched bases: 8. The CDR3 sequence is 14 residues long. Germline lookup yields CDR1 SNHLY and CDR2 FYNNEI. CDR3 sequence (DNA): TGTGCCAGCAGTTCGACAGGGATAAGTTATGGCTACACCTTC. Protein product: CASSSTGISYGYTF.

This clone was seen a handful of times. The chain employs TRBV6-8 and TRBJ1-5; 8 bases line up with TRBD1. CDR3 length: 14 amino acids. The germline CDR1 and CDR2 sequences are MNHGY and SAAAGT. Trimming removed 6 bases from V and 5 bases from J; junction bases left unmatched: 6. CDR3 sequence: CASRPRTGYQPQHF. DNA of the CDR3: TGTGCCAGCAGACCCAGGACAGGGTATCAGCCCCAGCATTTT.

This clone is categorized as medium-sized (0.01 to 0.1%). This rearrangement joins TRBV6-8 to TRBJ1-1; D is ambiguous. V shed 7 bases and J shed 1 base, with 7 bases lying between them. The length of the CDR3 is 12 residues. Germline V lookup: CDR1 MNHGY, CDR2 SAAAGT. CDR3 protein: CASTLWNTEAFF. In DNA form, the CDR3 reads TGTGCCAGCACCCTTTGGAACACTGAAGCTTTCTTT.

This clone was counted a few times. V and J are TRBV9 and TRBJ2-7, with D perhaps TRBD1 (6 bases). This CDR3 contains 16 residues. In germline, CDR1 is SGDLS, CDR2 YYNGEE. Deletions cut 0 bases from V and 9 bases from J, with 22 bases between. The CDR3 is CASSVAWDTGLGRQYF. For the CDR3, the DNA is TGTGCCAGCAGCGTAGCATGGGACACCGGATTAGGGAGGCAGTACTTC.

The V and J genes are TRBV6-8 and TRBJ2-1; TRBD2 agrees at 8 bases. V shed 7 bases and J 9 bases; nucleotides not matched to a gene: 14. The CDR3 is 15 residues long. Germline CDR1 is MNHGY and CDR2 is SAAAGT. The CDR3 is CASIKSGSTVGEQFF. CDR3 in DNA: TGTGCCAGCATAAAGAGCGGGAGCACGGTGGGTGAGCAGTTCTTC.

By its share, this clone is medium-sized. The chain joins TRBV9 to TRBJ1-6; 7 bases match TRBD1. The CDR3 sequence is 14 residues long. Germline CDR1 is SGDLS and CDR2 is YYNGEE. J lost 15 bases, V lost 4 bases, and 13 bases had no gene match. The CDR3 DNA reads as TGTGCCAGCAGCCAAGACAGGGTTCCCCGGGACCTCCACTTT. Residues: CASSQDRVPRDLHF.

This clone was seen a few times. The CDR3 DNA reads as TGTGCCAGCAGCTTGGAGGACTCCCCCGGAGATACGCAGTATTTT. Its translation: CASSLEDSPGDTQYF. V is TRBV11-3 and J is TRBJ2-3; tentatively, D is TRBD2 (5 bases). Per germline, CDR1 SGHNT and CDR2 YENEEA. This CDR3 has 15 amino acids. Trimming took 3 bases from V and 5 from J, leaving 15 bases between them.

This clone was observed a few times. The chain is built from TRBV10-3 and TRBJ1-2; D unresolved. Germline V CDR1 and CDR2: ENHRY, SYGVKD. CDR3 length: 14 amino acids. The V end lost 0 bases, the J end lost 6 bases, and 11 bases lay between the germline ends. The CDR3 bases are TGTGCCATCAGTGAGTCGATTAATCAGGATGGCTACACCTTC. It encodes CAISESINQDGYTF.

The table lists this clone with a few counts. The V gene is TRBV11-3, the J gene TRBJ2-5; D call uncertain. CDR1 is SGHNT and CDR2 is YENEEA in the germline V gene. The CDR3 contains 14 residues. Trimming stripped 4 bases from V and 7 bases from J, with 16 bases between. CDR3 protein: CASSYSLGSATQYF. The CDR3 DNA sequence: TGTGCCAGCAGCTACAGCCTGGGTTCGGCGACCCAGTACTTC. Drawing the rest from reference TRBV11-3 and TRBJ2-5, the complete variable domain is EAGVVQSPRYKIIEKKQPVAFWCNPISGHNTLYWYLQNLGQGPELLIRYENEEAVDDSQLPKDRFSAERLKGVDSTLKIQPAELGDSAVYLCASSYSLGSATQYFGPGTRLLVL.

This chain connects TRBV12-5 to TRBJ2-7; possibly TRBD1 or TRBD2 for D (5 bases each). The germline V and J ends were trimmed by 2 bases and 1 base, with 12 bases remaining between them. The CDR3 is made up of 15 amino acids. Germline V lookup: CDR1 LGHNT, CDR2 FRNRAP. The CDR3 sequence: CASGLYGDLSYEQYF. CDR3 nucleotides: TGTGCTAGTGGTTTGTACGGGGACCTATCCTACGAGCAGTACTTC. Full variable domain (remainder filled in from reference TRBV12-5 and TRBJ2-7): DARVTQTPRHKVTEMGQEVTMRCQPILGHNTVFWYRQTMMQGLELLAYFRNRAPLDDSGMPKDRFSAEMPDATLATLKIQPSEPRDSAVYFCASGLYGDLSYEQYFGPGTRLTVT.

The V gene is TRBV5-1, the J gene TRBJ2-6; D is perhaps TRBD2 (5 bases). The V gene's germline CDR1 is SGHRS and CDR2 YFSETQ. V was trimmed by 0 bases and J by 1 base, leaving 5 bases between them. The CDR3 is made up of 15 amino acids. The CDR3, as DNA: TGCGCCAGCAGCTTGGCGGGGTCTGGGGCCAACGTCCTGACTTTC. Its translation: CASSLAGSGANVLTF.

This chain uses TRBV25-1 with TRBJ2-3, with 7 bases fitting TRBD2. J gave up 0 bases and V 1 base, and 4 bases lay outside the gene matches. The germline CDR1 and CDR2 sequences are MGHDK and SYGVNS. The CDR3 loop spans 16 amino acids. The CDR3 is CASSELSSGSTDTQYF. The CDR3 bases are TGTGCCAGCAGTGAATTGAGTAGCGGGAGCACAGATACGCAGTATTTT.

This chain connects TRBV28 to TRBJ2-1, with 7 bases identical to TRBD1. Germline lookup yields CDR1 MDHEN and CDR2 SYDVKM. V was pared by 6 bases and J by 3 bases, with 5 bases of the junction left unmatched. The CDR3 sequence is 14 residues long. The CDR3: CASRRTGDYNEQFF. The CDR3 DNA reads TGTGCCAGCAGGAGGACAGGTGACTACAATGAGCAGTTCTTC. Full variable domain (missing parts from reference TRBV28 and TRBJ2-1): DVKVTQSSRYLVKRTGEKVFLECVQDMDHENMFWYRQDPGLGLRLIYFSYDVKMKEKGDIPEGYSVSREKKERFSLILESASTNQTSMYLCASRRTGDYNEQFFGPGTRLTVL.

This clone was found a few times. V usage is TRBV18 and J usage is TRBJ1-1, with unresolved D. The CDR3 totals 14 residues. Germline CDR1 reads KGHSH; CDR2 reads LQKENI. Trimming stripped 6 bases from V and 4 bases from J, with 15 bases between. CDR3 loop: CASSLEWSATEAFF. The CDR3 nucleotides read TGTGCCAGCTCCCTCGAATGGAGCGCCACTGAAGCTTTCTTT.

This clone was seen only a few times. The chain uses TRBV6-8 and TRBJ1-3; D call uncertain. Germline CDR1 is MNHGY and CDR2 is SAAAGT. V was shortened by 0 bases and J by 2 bases, with 8 bases between the two germline ends. The CDR3 covers 15 residues. The CDR3 nucleotides are TGTGCCAGCAGTTACTCGAGAGCTACTGGAAACACCATATATTTT. Its translation is CASSYSRATGNTIYF.

The chain couples TRBV19 to TRBJ2-1, with a tentative D call TRBD2 (5 bases). The CDR3 loop spans 13 amino acids. V lost 1 base to trimming and J lost 12 bases, with 13 bases between them. CDR1 and CDR2 from the germline V gene are LNHDA and SQIVND (reference sequence). The CDR3 loop is CASSIGWIARQFF. The CDR3 bases are TGTGCCAGTAGTATAGGGTGGATAGCGAGGCAGTTCTTC.

This chain uses TRBV11-3 with TRBJ1-2; TRBD1 aligns across 9 bases. Germline CDR1 reads SGHNT; CDR2 reads YENEEA. The CDR3 runs to 15 residues. Trimming at V came to 5 bases and at J to 5 bases, leaving 9 bases not matched to a gene. CDR3 coding DNA: TGTGCCAGCAGCCCGGGAGACAGGGGGGCGTATGGCTACACCTTC. This gives the protein CASSPGDRGAYGYTF.

The rearrangement uses TRBV28 and TRBJ2-1; 7 bases match TRBD2. The J segment lost 8 bases and the V segment lost 6 bases, leaving 13 bases of the junction unmatched. Germline CDR1 MDHEN, CDR2 SYDVKM. The CDR3 length is 15 residues. CDR3 sequence: CASSLDSPRGDEQFF. CDR3 DNA sequence: TGTGCCAGCAGCTTAGACTCACCTCGGGGGGATGAGCAGTTCTTC.

The genes are TRBV6-8 and TRBJ1-5, with 7 positions matching TRBD1. V lost 2 bases and J lost 7; bases outside the gene matches: 2. Germline-derived CDR1 and CDR2 are MNHGY and SAAAGT. The CDR3 is 13 residues long. The CDR3 coding sequence is TGTGCCAGCAGTTACACAGGGGACCAGCCCCAGCATTTT. It encodes CASSYTGDQPQHF.

By its share, this clone is medium-sized. This rearrangement joins TRBV11-3 to TRBJ2-3; possible D gene TRBD1, 6 bases. The CDR3 loop spans 16 amino acids. Germline CDR1 reads SGHNT; CDR2 reads YENEEA. The V and J ends lost 3 bases and 6 bases respectively, with 19 bases between them. The CDR3 bases are TGTGCCAGCAGCTTGGGATACACAGGGATAGCGGATACGCAGTATTTT. Its translation: CASSLGYTGIADTQYF.

The chain uses TRBV9 and TRBJ1-3; no reliable D call. Germline CDR1 is SGDLS and CDR2 is YYNGEE. V was cut by 3 bases and J by 0 bases, with 13 bases left in between. The CDR3 covers 16 residues. The CDR3 protein is CASSAAGTLSGNTIYF. DNA of the CDR3: TGTGCCAGCAGCGCAGCGGGTACTCTCTCTGGAAACACCATATATTTT. The variable domain in full, completed from reference TRBV9 and TRBJ1-3, reads DSGVTQTPKHLITATGQRVTLRCSPRSGDLSVYWYQQSLDQGLQFLIQYYNGEERAKGNILERFSAQQFPDLHSELNLSSLELGDSALYFCASSAAGTLSGNTIYFGEGSWLTVV.

The chain combines TRBV19 with TRBJ2-6, with 9 bases lining up with TRBD1. V dropped 6 bases and J dropped 2; count of bases not matched to a gene: 11. This CDR3 comprises 18 residues. Germline CDR1 is LNHDA and CDR2 is SQIVND (reference sequence). The DNA of the CDR3 is TGTGCCAGTAGCATATGGCGGGACAGGGCCCCTGGGGCCAACGTCCTGACTTTC. Encoded protein: CASSIWRDRAPGANVLTF.

The J gene is TRBJ1-1, the V gene TRBV30; D uncertain. V was cut by 4 bases and J by 4 bases, with 13 bases left in between. Looked up from germline, CDR1 is GTSNPN and CDR2 is SVGIG (reference sequence). This CDR3 has 13 residues. Here the CDR3 DNA reads TGTGCCTGGAATATAGGGCCGAGCACTGAAGCTTTCTTT. Its protein product is CAWNIGPSTEAFF.